This T cell receptor (beta chain) comes out of a study of T cells in Graves' hyperthyroidism and ophthalmopathy. Study-wide context: Peripheral blood was drawn at first diagnosis, prior to all treatment. Study observations and caveats: Ophthalmopathy was identified by the model a median roughly 6.5 months ahead of onset.

Each person with ophthalmopathy scored at least 3 on the Clinical Activity Score, reached NOSPECS grade 4 or higher, and had been ill under 3 months. Out of approximately 10 ml of fresh peripheral blood came the PBMCs. This clonotype has a count of ten or more. Its matching antigen is unknown. TCR beta CDR3 regions were amplified from RNA. HTBI primers were used for first-round RT-PCR of the TCR CDR3. MiXCR was run by TCRdb on the multiplex PCR reads, yielding one entry per CDR3 protein. This table holds about 590,000 distinct CDR3 sequences, 14% found once. The sequence was obtained from a young woman with Graves' ophthalmopathy. The sample comprised blood.

The CDR3 protein is CASNFFPLGQGAFYTEAFF. The CDR3 bases are TGTGCCAGCAACTTCTTTCCCTTGGGACAGGGGGCCTTCTACACTGAAGCTTTCTTT. The V call is TRBV27, the J call TRBJ1-1; 12 positions match TRBD1. V shed 7 bases, J shed 3 bases, and the junction held 18 bases outside the gene matches. CDR3 length: 19 amino acids. Germline V gives CDR1 MNHEY, CDR2 SMNVEV (reference sequence).